These T cell receptor beta chains were read from a single sample in a study of cytomegalovirus exposure and HLA in healthy donors. Data came from immunoSEQ multiplex PCR; TCRdb stores just in-frame clones and leaves some out. Here the sample spans 50,000 to 75,000 clones, around 83% being singletons. Material: PBMCs. All receptors come from a human donor in good health. Each CDR3 is given with its conserved first and last residue. A D gene is named only where the DNA matches it firmly. Only part of the rows carry a size: once, few, many, or a class if the clone is expanded.

TRBD1	TRBJ2-2	few	TRBV18	CASSPPGQDNTGELFF	TGTGCCAGCTCCCCGCCGGGACAGGACAACACCGGGGAGCTGTTTTTT
TRBD1	TRBJ2-7	NA	TRBV4-2	CASSQVGTGNYEQYF	TGTGCCAGCAGCCAAGTAGGGACAGGGAACTACGAGCAGTACTTC
TRBD2	TRBJ2-4	NA	TRBV4-3	CASSQGTSGNIQYF	TGCGCCAGCAGCCAAGGGACTAGCGGAAACATTCAGTACTTC
NA	TRBJ2-5	NA	TRBV5-1	CASSLGQAQETQYF	TGCGCCAGCAGCTTGGGGCAGGCCCAAGAGACCCAGTACTTC
NA	TRBJ2-7	NA	TRBV5-6	CASSYLHEQYF	TGTGCCAGCAGCTATCTCCACGAGCAGTACTTC
NA	TRBJ1-5	NA	TRBV27	CASSSQVNQPQHF	TGTGCCAGCAGTAGTCAGGTTAATCAGCCCCAGCATTTT
NA	TRBJ2-7	NA	TRBV19	CASTSSGEQYF	TGTGCCAGTACGAGTAGTGGCGAGCAGTACTTC
TRBD2	TRBJ2-1	NA	TRBV4-3	CASSQRLAGSHNEQFF	TGCGCCAGCAGCCAACGACTAGCGGGATCACACAATGAGCAGTTCTTC
NA	TRBJ2-6	NA	TRBV28	CASSQVGSGANVLTF	TGTGCCAGCAGCCAAGTGGGGAGTGGGGCCAACGTCCTGACTTTC
NA	TRBJ1-1	NA	TRBV11-1	CASSFETYTEAFF	TGTGCCAGCAGCTTTGAGACATACACTGAAGCTTTCTTT
TRBD2	TRBJ2-7	NA	TRBV10-3	CAISESRELAGRPSYEQYF	TGTGCCATCAGTGAGTCGCGAGAACTAGCGGGGCGACCCTCCTACGAGCAGTACTTC
NA	TRBJ1-6	NA	TRBV7-9	CASSPGRGMVGSPLHF	TGTGCCAGCAGCCCAGGACGGGGGATGGTGGGGTCACCCCTCCACTTT
NA	TRBJ1-2	NA	TRBV7-9	CASSPPGDYGYTF	TGTGCCAGCAGCCCCCCAGGGGACTATGGCTACACCTTC
NA	TRBJ2-3	few	TRBV7-9	CASTEQGWAEIDTQYF	TGTGCCAGCACGGAACAGGGTTGGGCGGAAATAGATACGCAGTATTTT
TRBD2	TRBJ2-5	once	TRBV11-2	CASSVAGTSLETQYF	TGTGCCAGCAGCGTCGCCGGGACTAGCTTGGAGACCCAGTACTTC
TRBD1	TRBJ1-1	NA	TRBV7-8	CASSSRGGTVNTEAFF	TGTGCCAGCAGCTCCCGCGGGGGGACAGTGAACACTGAAGCTTTCTTT
NA	TRBJ2-1	once	TRBV5-1	CASSLASEIHNEQFF	TGCGCCAGCAGCTTGGCTAGCGAAATTCACAATGAGCAGTTCTTC
NA	TRBJ2-5	NA	TRBV15	CATRDSGVLTQYF	TGTGCCACCAGAGATTCAGGGGTTTTGACCCAGTACTTC
NA	TRBJ1-2	NA	TRBV28	CASGGGRSGYTF	TGTGCCAGTGGGGGCGGTCGGTCTGGCTACACCTTC
TRBD1	TRBJ2-2	NA	TRBV5-5	CASSLGTGNLFF	TGTGCCAGCAGCCTCGGGACAGGGAACCTGTTTTTT
NA	TRBJ1-6	few	TRBV4-3	CASSQSTGTGGSPLHF	TGCGCCAGCAGCCAATCAACCGGGACCGGGGGTTCACCCCTCCACTTT
TRBD1	TRBJ1-6	NA	TRBV27	CASSLLTDWGQGTAPLHF	TGTGCCAGCAGTTTACTAACCGATTGGGGACAGGGAACGGCACCCCTCCACTTT
NA	TRBJ2-3	NA	TRBV19	CASSTSASGLTQYF	TGTGCCAGTAGTACCTCTGCTTCTGGGCTTACGCAGTATTTT
NA	TRBJ1-3	NA	TRBV7-7	CASSLAAGNTIYF	TGTGCTAGCAGCTTAGCAGCGGGAAACACCATATATTTT
NA	TRBJ2-7	NA	TRBV19	CASSIDPETGSEQYF	TGTGCCAGTAGTATAGATCCGGAGACAGGCTCAGAGCAGTACTTC
TRBD2	TRBJ2-3	few	TRBV6-1	CASRLAGGRYTQYF	TGTGCCAGCAGATTAGCGGGGGGGCGATATACGCAGTATTTT
TRBD2	TRBJ2-5	NA	TRBV4-2	CASNPIGLAGAETQYF	TGTGCCAGCAACCCCATCGGGCTAGCGGGGGCAGAGACCCAGTACTTC
NA	TRBJ2-4	NA	TRBV9	CASSVAPQGDIQYF	TGTGCCAGCAGCGTAGCTCCCCAGGGTGACATTCAGTACTTC
NA	TRBJ2-4	NA	TRBV7-9	CASSSLGQAKNIQYF	TGTGCCAGCAGCTCCCTAGGCCAAGCCAAAAACATTCAGTACTTC
NA	TRBJ1-4	NA	TRBV7-9	CASSSQDNEKLFF	TGTGCCAGCAGCTCCCAGGATAATGAAAAACTGTTTTTT
TRBD2	TRBJ2-3	NA	TRBV6-1	CASSGGTSGRNTDTQYF	TGTGCCAGCAGTGGGGGGACTAGCGGGAGGAACACAGATACGCAGTATTTT
NA	TRBJ1-6	NA	TRBV5-6	CASSFRSYNSPLHF	TGTGCCAGCAGTTTCCGCTCCTATAATTCACCCCTCCACTTT
NA	TRBJ2-5	NA	TRBV19	CASRPRGYQETQYF	TGTGCCAGTAGGCCTCGGGGGTACCAAGAGACCCAGTACTTC
NA	TRBJ2-1	NA	TRBV7-2	CASLTGLSYNEQFF	TGTGCCAGTCTTACAGGGTTATCCTACAATGAGCAGTTCTTC
TRBD2	TRBJ2-7	NA	TRBV6-6	CASSFSTSGSYEQYF	TGTGCCAGCAGTTTTTCTACTAGCGGGAGCTACGAGCAGTACTTC
TRBD2	TRBJ2-3	NA	TRBV6-5	CASSRLAGGTDTQYF	TGTGCCAGCAGTCGACTAGCGGGGGGCACAGATACGCAGTATTTT
NA	TRBJ1-5	NA	TRBV19	CASSVKGNRLNQPQHF	TGTGCCAGTAGTGTAAAAGGAAACAGGTTAAATCAGCCCCAGCATTTT
TRBD2	TRBJ2-5	NA	TRBV5-6	CASSLGLAGGKETQYF	TGTGCCAGCAGCTTGGGCCTAGCGGGGGGTAAGGAGACCCAGTACTTC
NA	TRBJ2-1	few	TRBV7-3	CASSLNFAGREGEQFF	TGTGCCAGCAGCTTAAACTTTGCAGGCCGGGAAGGGGAGCAGTTCTTC
NA	TRBJ2-2	NA	TRBV21-1	CASSKARGSGGGPFGELFF	TGTGCCAGCAGCAAAGCGCGAGGTTCGGGGGGAGGGCCTTTCGGGGAGCTGTTTTTT
TRBD1	TRBJ2-7	NA	TRBV5-1	CASSSQQGASYEQYF	TGCGCCAGCAGCTCGCAACAGGGGGCCTCCTACGAGCAGTACTTC
NA	TRBJ1-1	NA	TRBV19	CASSIIGDTEAFF	TGTGCCAGTAGTATAATCGGGGACACTGAAGCTTTCTTT
TRBD2	TRBJ2-3	NA	TRBV30	CAWGPGLAGPGDTQYF	TGTGCCTGGGGACCGGGACTAGCGGGGCCAGGAGATACGCAGTATTTT
NA	TRBJ2-7	once	TRBV2	CASTGKNEQYF	TGTGCCAGCACAGGGAAGAACGAGCAGTACTTC
TRBD1	TRBJ2-2	NA	TRBV10-1	CASNKKVAGGYANTGELFF	TGCGCCAGCAATAAAAAGGTGGCAGGGGGATACGCGAACACCGGGGAGCTGTTTTTT
NA	TRBJ2-7	once	TRBV6-4	CASSPDSESYEQYF	TGTGCCAGCAGCCCGGACTCTGAGTCCTACGAGCAGTACTTC
TRBD1	TRBJ1-2	NA	TRBV10-3	CAINPGQDRYGYTF	TGTGCCATCAACCCGGGACAGGATCGCTATGGCTACACCTTC
NA	TRBJ2-1	NA	TRBV11-2	CASSLYPAYTYNEQFF	TGTGCCAGCAGCTTATATCCTGCCTATACCTACAATGAGCAGTTCTTC
NA	TRBJ2-2	few	TRBV10-1	CASSDRDTGELFF	TGCGCCAGCAGTGACAGGGACACCGGGGAGCTGTTTTTT
TRBD1	TRBJ2-3	NA	TRBV5-8	CASSFRGQTTDTQYF	TGTGCCAGCAGCTTCCGGGGACAGACCACAGATACGCAGTATTTT
TRBD2	TRBJ2-3	NA	TRBV6-5	CASTRGGKTDTQYF	TGTGCCAGCACTCGGGGGGGGAAGACAGATACGCAGTATTTT
NA	TRBJ2-3	NA	TRBV27	CASTFTDADTQYF	TGTGCCAGCACTTTTACAGATGCAGATACGCAGTATTTT
TRBD2	TRBJ2-7	NA	TRBV6-6	CASRLTSGSTYEQYF	TGTGCCAGCAGATTAACTAGCGGGAGTACCTACGAGCAGTACTTC
NA	TRBJ1-1	NA	TRBV10-3	CAISEAGPREGTEAFF	TGTGCCATCAGTGAGGCGGGGCCACGGGAAGGCACTGAAGCTTTCTTT
TRBD1	TRBJ2-2	NA	TRBV7-3	CASSIRPGQGAGELFF	TGTGCCAGCAGCATCCGCCCGGGACAGGGGGCCGGGGAGCTGTTTTTT